This TCR beta chain derives from a study of blood T cell repertoires in COVID-19 (dated by TCRdb to 2019 to 2021). Study-wide context: Samples covering the acute and convalescent phases of COVID-19 were provided by collaborators in the United States, Italy and Spain. The prospective study material was composed of cDNA or gDNA derived from T cells, B-cell-depleted T cells, or PBMCs. Nearly every sample came with metadata listing a de-identified subject ID, COVID-19 status, age in years and sex. Deeply sampled blood TCRbeta repertoires from subjects exposed to, actively infected with, or recovered from COVID-19 were included in the dataset. The repertoires were released in a freely available public database intended as a resource for research on the immune response to SARS-CoV-2. The samples were drawn from the first 160 participants of the ongoing ImmuneRACE study and from over 950 subjects provided by 6 global collaborators. Where available, HLA class I and class II types were taken from metadata supplied by the sample provider and were not determined by assay-based typing. Broad study findings and their caveats: The quantity of clinical and demographic metadata differed by source and by participant and was supplied without curation.

The immunoSEQ Assay, a bias-controlled multiplex PCR, was used to amplify TCRbeta CDR3 regions from genomic DNA. Processing in the source paper ran as follows. Nucleated cell counts per sample were estimated from amplification of reference gene primers within the assay. Sequence reads were collapsed and filtered to measure the absolute abundance of every unique TCRbeta CDR3 rearrangement. Productive Simpson clonality was computed per sample as the square root of Simpson's diversity index over productive rearrangements. TCRdb took over this immuneACCESS table, retaining in-frame rearrangements with V and J assigned. Such tables are incomplete; in checked studies, under half of the missing clones stem from an unresolved V gene, and the remainder is unexplained. That table supplies the V and J calls and clone size; D and trimming were determined from the DNA. In all, the sample holds roughly 70,000 clones, and roughly nine tenths of those were seen once. Roughly 1.4% of the sample lies in the top ten.

Collaborating institutions collected whole blood in K2EDTA tubes following their own protocols. Collaborator samples were shipped for TCRbeta analysis as frozen whole blood, isolated PBMCs, or DNA extracted from either sample type. V is shortened by 5 bases, J by 8 bases, and the region joining them spans 12 bases. Reading from cysteine to phenylalanine, the CDR3 counts 12 amino acids. Here the CDR3 DNA is all that survives: 36 bases in frame from base 1. For CDR1 and CDR2, the germline V gene (reference sequence) lists LNHDA and SQIVND. About this clone itself: The clone's antigen remains unknown. Base qualities were left out, and no much larger clone turns up one base away.

The rearrangement joined TRBV19 to TRBJ1-2; the best D guess is TRBD1, with 5 bases matching. The sequenced sample was peripheral blood. The receptor was derived from a man aged 55 to 70 with acute or convalescent COVID-19. CDR3 loop: CASSPGTSGYTF. The base sequence is TGTGCCAGTAGTCCGGGGACTTCCGGCTACACCTTC.